Listed here are 30 T cell receptor beta chains from one sample, sequenced in a study of T cells in localized non-small cell lung cancer. The protocol was immunoSEQ multiplex PCR, while the TCRdb copy is restricted to in-frame clones and leaves out a portion. The sample has some 30,000 clones; 85% to 90% are singletons. The source was peripheral blood, collected before any cancer treatment. These receptors were taken from a male donor older than 55 with stage III lung adenocarcinoma.

This sequence joins TRBV5-1 and TRBJ2-3; 13 bases are a match to TRBD2. The V and J ends lost 0 bases and 1 base, in that order; junction bases with no gene match: 8. The CDR3 spans 19 residues. The germline V gene has CDR1 SGHRS and CDR2 YFSETQ. DNA for the CDR3: TGCGCCAGCAGCTTGGGGGGACTAGCGGGGCAAAGGGGCACAGATACGCAGTATTTT. Protein: CASSLGGLAGQRGTDTQYF.

V gene TRBV18 combines with J gene TRBJ1-5; D is uncertain. In germline, CDR1 is KGHSH, CDR2 LQKENI. The V end lost 0 bases, the J end lost 0 bases, and 9 bases lay between the germline ends. This CDR3 is 16 amino acids long. DNA for the CDR3: TGTGCCAGCTCACCACCCGGGCCCCCTAGCAATCAGCCCCAGCATTTT. Translated: CASSPPGPPSNQPQHF.

The chain uses TRBV4-2 and TRBJ1-5; D remains unclear. V was shortened by 0 bases and J by 7 bases, with 25 bases between the two germline ends. Germline CDR1 reads LGHNA; CDR2 reads YNFKEQ. CDR3 size: 19 residues. The CDR3 DNA sequence: TGTGCCAGCAGCCAAGATAGAGGCCCCTCAGGAAGCCTCGGGCAGCCCCAGCATTTT. Protein: CASSQDRGPSGSLGQPQHF.

This clone turned up a few times. The chain uses TRBV28 and TRBJ1-1; no reliable D call. There are 13 residues in the CDR3. Germline-derived CDR1 and CDR2 are MDHEN and SYDVKM. Trimming took off 7 bases at V and 7 bases at J, with 16 bases between the two ends. The CDR3 loop is CASKDEASYEAFF. The CDR3 DNA reads TGTGCCAGCAAAGATGAGGCAAGCTATGAAGCTTTCTTT.

V and J are TRBV19 and TRBJ2-4; D remains ambiguous. This CDR3 has 17 residues. Germline values: CDR1 LNHDA, CDR2 SQIVND (reference sequence). Trimming took 0 bases from V and 0 from J, leaving 12 bases between them. In nucleotides, the CDR3 is TGTGCCAGTAGTATAGATACGACATTAAAAGCCAAAAACATTCAGTACTTC. As protein: CASSIDTTLKAKNIQYF.

The gene calls are TRBV10-3 and TRBJ2-3; 7 bases are shared with TRBD2. CDR3 length equals 15 residues. Germline V gives CDR1 ENHRY, CDR2 SYGVKD. The V and J ends lost 6 bases and 6 bases, in that order; junction bases with no gene match: 12. The CDR3 region has the DNA TGTGCCATCAGGGATTCGGGGGGAGGGGCCGATACGCAGTATTTT. It specifies CAIRDSGGGADTQYF.

The CDR3 coding sequence is TGCGCCAGCACGAGCACAGATACGCAGTATTTT. It yields the protein CASTSTDTQYF. The chain links TRBV10-2 to TRBJ2-3; D call uncertain. This CDR3 comprises 11 residues. Germline values: CDR1 WSHSY, CDR2 SAAADI. V shed 7 bases and J shed 0 bases, with 2 bases lying between them.

This rearrangement joins TRBV6-1 to TRBJ2-1, with TRBD1 identical over 7 bases. Germline values: CDR1 MNHNS, CDR2 SASEGT. Unmatched junction bases numbered 4, after V lost 0 bases and J lost 11 bases. CDR3 length equals 13 residues. CDR3 nucleotide sequence: TGTGCCAGCAGTGAAGCGTGGACAGGTCAGCAGTTCTTC. Translation gives CASSEAWTGQQFF.

The J gene is TRBJ1-2, the V gene TRBV29-1; possibly TRBD1 for D (6 bases). The CDR3 has 11 amino acids. CDR1 SQVTM and CDR2 ANQGSEA come from the germline V gene. V dropped 6 bases and J dropped 6 bases, with 11 bases sitting between them. The CDR3: CSVEGGHGYTF. The CDR3 DNA reads TGCAGCGTCGAGGGGGGACATGGCTACACCTTC.

V is TRBV19 and J is TRBJ2-1; D possibly corresponds to TRBD2 (6 bases). Trimming shortened V by 6 bases and J by 5 bases, and 17 bases separated the two germline ends. This CDR3 is built from 15 residues. Germline V CDR1 and CDR2: LNHDA, SQIVND (reference sequence). The CDR3 coding sequence is TGTGCCAGTAGCGCCCCGGGGGTATTAAACAATGAGCAGTTCTTC. Translated, it gives CASSAPGVLNNEQFF.

The CDR3 region has the DNA TGTGCCAGCAGCCGTAACAGGGGAGGTGAGCAGTTCTTC. Translated: CASSRNRGGEQFF. The chain links TRBV14 to TRBJ2-1; possible D gene TRBD1, 7 bases. The CDR3 length is 13 residues. CDR1 is SGHDN, CDR2 FVKESK, per germline. With 4 bases removed from V and 9 bases from J, the gap between germline ends came to 13 bases.

V gene TRBV5-1 combines with J gene TRBJ1-2, with D uncertain. This CDR3 has 14 amino acids. Trimming pared 1 base from V and 5 bases from J, leaving 12 bases between. The germline gives CDR1 SGHRS, CDR2 YFSETQ. The CDR3 reads CASSLNAVGYGYTF. CDR3 coding DNA: TGCGCCAGCAGCTTGAATGCGGTTGGGTATGGCTACACCTTC. Full variable domain (rest looked up from reference TRBV5-1 and TRBJ1-2): KAGVTQTPRYLIKTRGQQVTLSCSPISGHRSVSWYQQTPGQGLQFLFEYFSETQRNKGNFPGRFSGRQFSNSRSEMNVSTLELGDSALYLCASSLNAVGYGYTFGSGTRLTVV.

The chain has TRBV2 and TRBJ1-2; TRBD1 is a possible D gene (5 bases). Germline lookup yields CDR1 SNHLY and CDR2 FYNNEI. V gave up 4 bases and J gave up 3 bases, with 15 bases separating them. This CDR3 comprises 15 residues. This CDR3 reads CASSARGGGDYGYTF. CDR3 DNA sequence: TGTGCCAGCAGTGCCCGGGGAGGAGGGGACTATGGCTACACCTTC.

The sample holds one count of this clone. CDR3 sequence reads: CASSQDRSGLAGGPTYEQYF. CDR3 DNA sequence: TGCGCCAGCAGCCAAGATAGGTCAGGTCTAGCGGGAGGACCCACCTACGAGCAGTACTTC. J is TRBJ2-7 and V is TRBV4-1; 11 nucleotides align to TRBD2. The germline gives CDR1 MGHRA, CDR2 YSYEKL. V lost 0 bases, J lost 2 bases, and 15 bases stayed unmatched. The CDR3 has 20 residues.

The V and J genes are TRBV10-3 and TRBJ1-5, with unresolved D. Germline CDR1 ENHRY, CDR2 SYGVKD. CDR3 length: 15 residues. With 2 bases removed from V and 2 bases from J, the gap between germline ends came to 10 bases. The CDR3 DNA sequence: TGTGCCATCAGTGAGACGGGGATGGGCAATCAGCCCCAGCATTTT. Translated, it gives CAISETGMGNQPQHF.

This chain uses TRBV25-1 with TRBJ2-6, with a weak D call TRBD1 (5 bases). V lost 1 base, J lost 3 bases, and 13 bases lay in between. The CDR3 totals 17 residues. CDR1 is MGHDK and CDR2 is SYGVNS in the germline V gene. In nucleotides, the CDR3 is TGTGCCAGCAGTGAATGGGCAGGGTCTAGTGGGGCCAACGTCCTGACTTTC. This codes for CASSEWAGSSGANVLTF.

The chain has TRBV4-2 and TRBJ2-1; 12 bases map to TRBD2. V shed 6 bases and J 2 bases; nucleotides not matched to a gene: 5. From germline, CDR1 is LGHNA and CDR2 YNFKEQ. The CDR3 sequence is 16 residues long. Written as DNA, the CDR3 is TGTGCCAGCAGACCGACTAGCGGGAGAACCTACAATGAGCAGTTCTTC. Amino acids: CASRPTSGRTYNEQFF.

The chain couples TRBV27 to TRBJ2-7, with D possibly TRBD2 on 6 matching bases. CDR3 length: 15 residues. CDR1 MNHEY and CDR2 SMNVEV come from the germline V gene (reference sequence). V was pared by 0 bases and J by 0 bases, with 9 bases between. The CDR3 reads CASSLSSGPSYEQYF. For the CDR3, the DNA is TGTGCCAGCAGTTTATCTAGCGGCCCCTCCTACGAGCAGTACTTC.

The V gene is TRBV9, the J gene TRBJ2-7; 9 nucleotides line up with TRBD2. This CDR3 is 16 amino acids long. V gave up 4 bases and J gave up 4 bases; unmatched junction bases: 12. Germline CDR1 is SGDLS and CDR2 is YYNGEE. CDR3 DNA: TGTGCCAGCAGCCTAGATGGTATAGCGGGGGTATACGAGCAGTACTTC. This translates into CASSLDGIAGVYEQYF.

The rearrangement uses TRBV6-5 and TRBJ1-3; no reliable D call. Germline lookup yields CDR1 MNHEY and CDR2 SVGAGI. CDR3 length: 15 amino acids. The germline V and J ends were trimmed by 2 bases and 4 bases, with 12 bases remaining between them. In DNA form, the CDR3 reads TGTGCCAGCAGTTACGCGGACGGTTGGGGAAACACCATATATTTT. It encodes CASSYADGWGNTIYF.

This chain joins TRBV13 and TRBJ2-7, with TRBD1 identical over 10 bases. The germline gives CDR1 PRHDT, CDR2 FYEKMQ (reference sequence). This CDR3 region has 15 residues. J gave up 5 bases and V 6 bases, and 10 bases lay outside the gene matches. The CDR3 DNA sequence: TGTGCCAGCAGAAAATTAGGGACAGGGGTCCACGAGCAGTACTTC. This translates into CASRKLGTGVHEQYF. Supplemented by reference TRBV13 and TRBJ2-7, the full variable domain reads AAGVIQSPRHLIKEKRETATLKCYPIPRHDTVYWYQQGPGQDPQFLISFYEKMQSDKGSIPDRFSAQQFSDYHSELNMSSLELGDSALYFCASRKLGTGVHEQYFGPGTRLTVT.

The genes are TRBV11-2 and TRBJ2-3; TRBD2 is a possible D gene (6 bases). The CDR3 runs to 17 residues. Germline V gene lookup returns CDR1 SGHAT and CDR2 FQNNGV. V was pared by 0 bases and J by 0 bases, with 13 bases between. The CDR3 DNA follows: TGTGCCAGCAGCTTAGATCTCGGGGGATTAAGCACAGATACGCAGTATTTT. Its protein is CASSLDLGGLSTDTQYF. Based on the CDR3 plus reference TRBV11-2 and TRBJ2-3, the full variable domain is EAGVAQSPRYKIIEKRQSVAFWCNPISGHATLYWYQQILGQGPKLLIQFQNNGVVDDSQLPKDRFSAERLKGVDSTLKIQPAKLEDSAVYLCASSLDLGGLSTDTQYFGPGTRLTVL.

The V and J genes are TRBV11-2 and TRBJ1-2; no clear D. Germline V gene lookup returns CDR1 SGHAT and CDR2 FQNNGV. V was clipped by 0 bases and J by 2 bases, with 10 bases between them. The CDR3 totals 15 residues. Here the CDR3 DNA reads TGTGCCAGCAGCTTAGATCCTTCAGCGAACTATGGCTACACCTTC. Translating it yields CASSLDPSANYGYTF. The full variable domain, rest sourced from reference TRBV11-2 and TRBJ1-2, is EAGVAQSPRYKIIEKRQSVAFWCNPISGHATLYWYQQILGQGPKLLIQFQNNGVVDDSQLPKDRFSAERLKGVDSTLKIQPAKLEDSAVYLCASSLDPSANYGYTFGSGTRLTVV.

This clone was counted a few times. The chain uses TRBV9 and TRBJ2-5; perhaps D is TRBD1 or TRBD2 (5 bases each). V lost 0 bases, J lost 7 bases, and 16 bases lay in between. CDR1 and CDR2 from the germline V gene are SGDLS and YYNGEE. The CDR3 contains 15 residues. This CDR3 reads CASSVEVGVDVTQYF. In DNA form, the CDR3 reads TGTGCCAGCAGCGTAGAAGTGGGGGTTGATGTGACCCAGTACTTC.

The rearrangement uses TRBV27 and TRBJ1-5; TRBD1 is a possible D gene (5 bases). This CDR3 contains 16 residues. V lost 3 bases and J 2 bases, leaving 14 bases between the germline ends. CDR1 and CDR2 from the germline V gene are MNHEY and SMNVEV (reference sequence). The DNA for the CDR3 is TGTGCCAGCAGTTTCGGAGGGGCGGGGGGCAATCAGCCCCAGCATTTT. This encodes CASSFGGAGGNQPQHF.

Only a few counts were recorded for this clone. J is TRBJ1-2 and V is TRBV7-9; D may be TRBD1 (5 bases). Germline loops: CDR1 SEHNR, CDR2 FQNEAQ (reference sequence). This CDR3 spans 14 amino acids. Trimming took off 3 bases at V and 7 bases at J, with 15 bases between the two ends. In DNA, the CDR3 is TGTGCCAGCAGCTTTCAGGGTCCCTTTGGTGGCTACACCTTC. This translates into CASSFQGPFGGYTF.

This clone was seen once. This chain joins TRBV25-1 and TRBJ2-7; perhaps D is TRBD1 or TRBD2 (6 bases each). Germline V lookup: CDR1 MGHDK, CDR2 SYGVNS. The CDR3 sequence is 14 residues long. The ends were cut back, 5 bases at V and 4 bases at J, with 15 bases in the middle. DNA of the CDR3: TGTGCCAGCAGTCTACAGGGAGGATCGTACGAGCAGTACTTC. Amino acids: CASSLQGGSYEQYF.

This chain connects TRBV5-6 to TRBJ2-5; D possibly corresponds to TRBD1 (5 bases). V lost 2 bases and J lost 5, with 19 bases in between. The CDR3 spans 16 residues. The germline V gene encodes CDR1 SGHDT and CDR2 YYEEEE. DNA of the CDR3: TGTGCCAGCAGCTTCCCCCGCAGGGATGTGGGGGAGACCCAGTACTTC. This sequence encodes CASSFPRRDVGETQYF. The complete variable domain, with remaining parts taken from reference TRBV5-6 and TRBJ2-5, reads DAGVTQSPTHLIKTRGQQVTLRCSPKSGHDTVSWYQQALGQGPQFIFQYYEEEERQRGNFPDRFSGHQFPNYSSELNVNALLLGDSALYLCASSFPRRDVGETQYFGPGTRLLVL.

The chain recombines TRBV6-5 with TRBJ1-5; D unresolved. Germline V gene sequence: CDR1 MNHEY, CDR2 SVGAGI. V dropped 4 bases and J dropped 6 bases, with 7 bases sitting between them. The CDR3 length is 12 residues. The CDR3 here is CASSFPGQPQHF. The DNA of the CDR3 is TGTGCCAGCAGTTTCCCGGGTCAGCCCCAGCATTTT.

The chain carries TRBV7-9 and TRBJ2-1; D is perhaps TRBD2 (5 bases). CDR1 is SEHNR, CDR2 FQNEAQ, per germline (reference sequence). The CDR3 sequence is 14 residues long. V shed 2 bases and J shed 5 bases, with 10 bases lying between them. CDR3 region: CASSLTGLDNEQFF. CDR3 DNA sequence: TGTGCCAGCAGCTTAACTGGACTGGACAATGAGCAGTTCTTC.